This entry is about one T cell receptor beta chain. In the original processing: Estimation of nucleated cell counts relied on the amplification of reference gene primers. The protocol was immunoSEQ multiplex PCR, while the TCRdb copy is restricted to in-frame clones and leaves out a portion. V, J and clone size reflect that table, while D and trimming were determined from the DNA. The data show 330,000 or so clones, 92% seen once. The sample is drawn from a study of blood T cell repertoires in COVID-19. On the study more broadly: PBMCs, B-cell-depleted T cells, or T cells provided the cDNA or gDNA that made up the material.

V lost 4 bases and J lost 5; bases outside the gene matches: 8. This CDR3 is 15 amino acids long. CDR1 and CDR2 from the germline V gene are SGHDN and FVKESK. Sequenced: PBMCs or T cells enriched from blood (not recorded which). The sequence came from a woman aged 30 to 39 who had recovered from COVID-19. This rearrangement joins TRBV14 to TRBJ2-1, with TRBD2 matching 7 bases. The CDR3 DNA reads TGTGCCAGCAGCCCGCTAGCGGTCTCTCACAATGAGCAGTTCTTC. Protein sequence: CASSPLAVSHNEQFF.